This TCR beta chain was identified in a study of response to subunit inactivated influenza vaccine. This CDR3 region has 15 residues. The V end was cut by 0 bases, the J end by 3 bases, with 11 bases between. Germline V gives CDR1 MGHRA, CDR2 YSYEKL. This clonotype was counted at least ten times. Its antigen is not known. Each CDR3 protein is one row after TCRdb ran MiXCR on the RT-PCR reads. There are a few hundred thousand distinct CDR3 sequences in the sample; just over 20% occur only once, and roughly a tenth lies in the top ten. Study results and caveats: Every seasonal influenza vaccination brings in few new T cells, the authors suggested.

V usage is TRBV4-1 and J usage is TRBJ1-1, with D tentatively TRBD1 (5 bases). This TCR was sampled from a man in his fifties or sixties who received an inactivated influenza vaccine. The sequences come from PBMCs from blood, collected less than 22 months after vaccination. CDR3 DNA: TGCGCCAGCAGCCAAGAACGGGGACCCGACACTGAAGCTTTCTTT. This codes for CASSQERGPDTEAFF.